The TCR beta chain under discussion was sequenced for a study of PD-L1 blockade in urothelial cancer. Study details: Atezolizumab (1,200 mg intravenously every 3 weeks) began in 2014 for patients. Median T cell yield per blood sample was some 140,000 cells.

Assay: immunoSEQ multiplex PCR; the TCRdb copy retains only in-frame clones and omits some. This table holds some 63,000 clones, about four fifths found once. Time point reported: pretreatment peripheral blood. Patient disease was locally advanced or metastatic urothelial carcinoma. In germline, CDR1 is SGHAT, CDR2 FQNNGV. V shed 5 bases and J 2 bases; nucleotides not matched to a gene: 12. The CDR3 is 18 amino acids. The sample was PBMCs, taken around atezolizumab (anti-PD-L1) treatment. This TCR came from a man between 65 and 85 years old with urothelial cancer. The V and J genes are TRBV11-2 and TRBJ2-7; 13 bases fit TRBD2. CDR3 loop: CASSLWTSGGDIPYEQYF. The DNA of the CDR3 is TGTGCCAGCAGCCTTTGGACTAGCGGGGGAGATATCCCCTACGAGCAGTACTTC.